The clone carrying this TCR beta chain was counted once. The record originates from a study of blood T cell repertoires in COVID-19. Assay: immunoSEQ multiplex PCR; the TCRdb copy retains only in-frame clones and omits some. The table has about 240,000 clones, roughly 80% seen once; the top ten hold under 15%. Germline lookup yields CDR1 ENHRY and CDR2 SYGVKD. This CDR3 has 14 residues. With 4 bases clipped from V and 5 bases from J, the junction kept 4 bases outside the gene matches. The chain links TRBV10-3 to TRBJ2-7; 11 nucleotides line up with TRBD1. The source is a woman aged 60-75 years with active or convalescent COVID-19. The sample consisted of peripheral blood. CDR3 loop: CAISGGQGADEQYF. The CDR3 nucleotides are TGTGCCATCAGTGGAGGACAGGGGGCCGACGAGCAGTACTTC.